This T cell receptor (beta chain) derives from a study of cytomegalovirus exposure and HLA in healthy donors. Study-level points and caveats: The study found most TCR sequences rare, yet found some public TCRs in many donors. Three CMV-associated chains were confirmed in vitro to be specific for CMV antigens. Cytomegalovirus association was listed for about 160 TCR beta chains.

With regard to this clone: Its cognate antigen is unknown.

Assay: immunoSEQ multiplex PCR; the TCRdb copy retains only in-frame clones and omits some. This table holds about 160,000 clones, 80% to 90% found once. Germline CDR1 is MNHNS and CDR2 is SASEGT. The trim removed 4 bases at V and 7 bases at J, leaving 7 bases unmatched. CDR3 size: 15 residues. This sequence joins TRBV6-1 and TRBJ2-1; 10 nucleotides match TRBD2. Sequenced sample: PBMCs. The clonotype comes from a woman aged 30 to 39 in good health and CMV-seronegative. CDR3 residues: CASSVGSGGLNEQFF. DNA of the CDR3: TGTGCCAGCAGTGTTGGTAGCGGGGGGCTAAATGAGCAGTTCTTC.